This T cell receptor (beta chain) was identified during a study of cytomegalovirus exposure and HLA in healthy donors. On the study more broadly: Later analysis reported that the roughly 120 validation repertoires shared the platform of the 500 to 850 first-cohort repertoires.

As concerns this clone: The target antigen is unknown.

Repertoires were generated with immunoSEQ multiplex PCR, while TCRdb's copy carries only in-frame clones and drops some. Of about 56,000 clones listed, 85% to 95% are singletons. Regarding the study as a whole: It was found in a later analysis that first-cohort TCR clusters tended to co-occur in the 90 to 150 validation repertoires. The study designated some 180 TCR beta chains cytomegalovirus-associated.

Germline values: CDR1 SGHRS, CDR2 YFSETQ. The length of the CDR3 is 14 residues. V was cut by 4 bases and J by 6 bases, with 13 bases left in between. The chain links TRBV5-1 to TRBJ2-2, with D tentatively TRBD2 (5 bases). Sequencing was done on a sample of PBMCs. The sequence was obtained from a man younger than 30 in good health and CMV-seronegative. Here the CDR3 reads CASSTTVGAGELFF. As DNA, the CDR3 is TGCGCCAGCAGCACAACCGTCGGGGCCGGGGAGCTGTTTTTT.